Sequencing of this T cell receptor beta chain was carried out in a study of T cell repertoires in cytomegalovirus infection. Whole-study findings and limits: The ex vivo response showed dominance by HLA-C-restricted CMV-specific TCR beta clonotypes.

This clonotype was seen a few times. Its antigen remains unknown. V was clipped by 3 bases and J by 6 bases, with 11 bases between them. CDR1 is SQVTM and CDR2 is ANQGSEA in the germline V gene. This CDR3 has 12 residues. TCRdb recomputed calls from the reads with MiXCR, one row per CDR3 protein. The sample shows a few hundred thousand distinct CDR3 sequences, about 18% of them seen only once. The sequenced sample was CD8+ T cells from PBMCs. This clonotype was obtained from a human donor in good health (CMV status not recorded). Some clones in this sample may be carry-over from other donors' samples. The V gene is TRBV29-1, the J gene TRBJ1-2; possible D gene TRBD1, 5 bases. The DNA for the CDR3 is TGCAGCGTTGAGGACAATGAAAATGGCTACACCTTC. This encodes CSVEDNENGYTF.